Reported below is one TCR beta chain. The PCR had 60 Vbeta and 13 Jbeta primers. Sequencing used immunoSEQ multiplex PCR; TCRdb keeps in-frame clones, though not all of them. The sample holds tens of thousands of clones, about 71% seen once. The germline gives CDR1 SEHNR, CDR2 FQNEAQ (reference sequence). This CDR3 spans 15 amino acids. V was cut by 1 base and J by 0 bases, with 9 bases left in between. This sample was taken from a study of cytomegalovirus exposure and HLA in healthy donors. This TCR came from a man aged 60 to 69 in good health and CMV-seronegative. This chain uses TRBV7-9 with TRBJ1-1; D ambiguous. Sequenced material: PBMCs. The CDR3 region is CASSLGSVMNTEAFF. CDR3 nucleotides: TGTGCCAGCAGCTTAGGTTCGGTCATGAACACTGAAGCTTTCTTT.